This T cell receptor (beta chain) appears in the sequencing data of a study of radiation and T cells in renal cell carcinoma. Findings and limits, study-wide: Dominant CDR3 motifs were more common in irradiated tumors than controls. Sampling covered only about 1 g of each tumor. Top 100 clonotypes averaged around 54% in irradiated versus roughly 45% in nephrectomy-only tumors.

The protocol was immunoSEQ multiplex PCR, while the TCRdb copy is restricted to in-frame clones and leaves out a portion. The top ten hold 9.7% of the sample, which has approximately 9,400 clones, more than 55% seen once. This clone occurred a few times. The antigen is not known. Germline V gene lookup returns CDR1 SQVTM and CDR2 ANQGSEA. The length of the CDR3 is 11 residues. Trimming pared 6 bases from V and 8 bases from J, leaving 13 bases between. The treatment is: treatment-naive control, cytoreductive nephrectomy. Clear cell pathology was present in this patient's renal cell carcinoma. The V gene is TRBV29-1, the J gene TRBJ1-1; D is undetermined. This sequence was found in a man in his forties with renal cell carcinoma. The sample here was tumor tissue, taken from a patient whose treatment was nephrectomy without radiotherapy. In DNA, the CDR3 is TGCAGCGTCGCACCGGGAACCGAAGCTTTCTTT. It yields the protein CSVAPGTEAFF.